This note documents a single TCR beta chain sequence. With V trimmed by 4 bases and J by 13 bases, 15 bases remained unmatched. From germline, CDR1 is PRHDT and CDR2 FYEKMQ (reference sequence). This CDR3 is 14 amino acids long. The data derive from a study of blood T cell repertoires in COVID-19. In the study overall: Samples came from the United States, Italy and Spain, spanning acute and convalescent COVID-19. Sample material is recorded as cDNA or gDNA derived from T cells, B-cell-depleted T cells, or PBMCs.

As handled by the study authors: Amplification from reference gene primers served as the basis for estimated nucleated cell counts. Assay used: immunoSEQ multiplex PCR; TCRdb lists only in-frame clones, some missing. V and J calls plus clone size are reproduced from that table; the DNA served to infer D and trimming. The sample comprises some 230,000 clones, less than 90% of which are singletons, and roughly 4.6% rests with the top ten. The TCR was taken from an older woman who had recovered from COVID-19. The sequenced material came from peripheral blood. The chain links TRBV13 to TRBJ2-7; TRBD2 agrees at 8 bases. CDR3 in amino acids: CASSSRDSGAGHYF. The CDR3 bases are TGTGCCAGCAGCTCCCGGGATAGCGGGGCCGGCCACTACTTC.